This record looks at one T cell receptor beta chain sequence and its context. The record originates from a study of blood T cell repertoires in COVID-19. Background on the study: From T cells, B-cell-depleted T cells, or PBMCs came the material, which was cDNA or gDNA.

Trimming removed 0 bases from V and 3 bases from J; junction bases left unmatched: 1. Germline lookup yields CDR1 SGHNT and CDR2 YYREEE (reference sequence). This CDR3 contains 15 residues. Per the authors' pipeline: For nucleated cells, counts were estimated from reference gene primer amplification. Profiled with immunoSEQ multiplex PCR; TCRdb holds only in-frame clones, not every one. That table gives V, J and clone size, and the DNA gave D and trimming. This sample has approximately 260,000 clones, with approximately 87% found just once. The chain carries TRBV5-4 and TRBJ2-3, with 10 bases identical to TRBD1. The clonotype was recovered from a man in his sixties who had recovered from COVID-19. Sequencing used peripheral blood. CDR3 sequence: CASSLVGQGTDTQYF. In DNA form, the CDR3 reads TGTGCCAGCAGCTTGGTGGGACAGGGGACAGATACGCAGTATTTT.